This record covers a single T cell receptor beta chain. What it recognizes is unknown. The data stem from a study of blood T cells in healthy people across ages. Study results and caveats: While age rose, TCR beta diversity per million T cells dropped in a roughly linear way.

RNA extraction gave at least 5 micrograms of total RNA per sample. CDR1 MNHEY and CDR2 SVGAGI come from the germline V gene. Trimming pared 1 base from V and 0 bases from J, leaving 8 bases between. The CDR3 consists of 15 residues. The use of a sample-barcoded 5' primer and a J-beta primer mix characterized a second PCR of 7 to 11 cycles. TCRdb used MiXCR to reprocess the 5' RACE reads, holding one entry per CDR3 protein. Among more than 650,000 distinct CDR3 sequences, 25% to 30% were seen once, and the ten largest hold around 2.9%. The sample also formed part of further work on T cells of mothers and their children.

The clonotype originates from a boy aged 5-17 years in good health. Sequencing input: blood. V is TRBV6-5 and J is TRBJ2-3; D remains unclear. The CDR3 DNA sequence: TGTGCCAGCAGTTACTATGGTCCTAGCACAGATACGCAGTATTTT. As protein: CASSYYGPSTDTQYF.